This TCR beta chain was observed in a study of cytomegalovirus exposure and HLA in healthy donors. The CDR3 sequence is 15 residues long. Germline loops: CDR1 MGHDK, CDR2 SYGVNS. V was trimmed by 5 bases and J by 4 bases, leaving 17 bases between them. Assay used: immunoSEQ multiplex PCR; TCRdb lists only in-frame clones, some missing. The table has 55,000 to 70,000 clones, around 94% seen once. General study points: It was reportedly the case that the classifier diagnosed cytomegalovirus status with high specificity and sensitivity. Subsequent analysis found a tendency for first-cohort TCR clusters to co-occur within the 120 or so validation repertoires.

Regarding this clone: The antigen is not known. The identical CDR3 is also encoded by other nucleotide sequences in the sample.

Material for sequencing was PBMCs. The receptor comes from a man younger than 30 in good health and CMV-seronegative. The chain joins TRBV25-1 to TRBJ1-2; tentative D call: TRBD1 (6 bases). In DNA, the CDR3 is TGTGCCAGCAGTCGAACCGGGACACCGATCTATGGCTACACCTTC. Amino acids: CASSRTGTPIYGYTF.